These 9 T cell receptor beta chains originate from one sample sequenced in a study of blood T cell repertoires in COVID-19. The protocol was immunoSEQ multiplex PCR, while the TCRdb copy is restricted to in-frame clones and leaves out a portion. The table has about 250,000 clones, around 90% seen once. Material for sequencing was peripheral blood. The receptor set was obtained from a man aged 80 or over with acute or convalescent COVID-19.

The chain employs TRBV7-2 and TRBJ2-2; no clear D. Germline CDR1 and CDR2: SGHTA and FQGNSA. The CDR3 length is 14 residues. Trimming pared 1 base from V and 4 bases from J, leaving 7 bases between. The CDR3: CASSLEESTGELFF. The CDR3 bases are TGTGCCAGCAGCTTAGAGGAGAGCACCGGGGAGCTGTTTTTT. The full variable domain, with the rest looked up from reference TRBV7-2 and TRBJ2-2, is GAGVSQSPSNKVTEKGKDVELRCDPISGHTALYWYRQSLGQGLEFLIYFQGNSAPDKSGLPSDRFSAERTGGSVSTLTIQRTQQEDSAVYLCASSLEESTGELFFGEGSRLTVL.

The CDR3 region is CASSTTQGAETQYF. The CDR3 DNA reads TGTGCCAGTAGTACCACACAGGGGGCAGAGACCCAGTACTTC. V usage is TRBV19 and J usage is TRBJ2-5; 9 positions match TRBD1. CDR3 length: 14 amino acids. The J segment lost 4 bases and the V segment lost 4 bases, leaving 4 bases of the junction unmatched. Germline V gene data show CDR1 as LNHDA and CDR2 as SQIVND (reference sequence).

V is TRBV7-2 and J is TRBJ1-1; unclear D gene. CDR1 SGHTA and CDR2 FQGNSA come from the germline V gene. This CDR3 is 13 amino acids long. Trimming removed 5 bases from V and 6 bases from J, with 13 bases in between. CDR3 nucleotides: TGTGCCAGCAGCGCAGACCCCGGGGCTGAAGCTTTCTTT. This translates into CASSADPGAEAFF. Supplemented by reference TRBV7-2 and TRBJ1-1, the full variable domain reads GAGVSQSPSNKVTEKGKDVELRCDPISGHTALYWYRQSLGQGLEFLIYFQGNSAPDKSGLPSDRFSAERTGGSVSTLTIQRTQQEDSAVYLCASSADPGAEAFFGQGTRLTVV.

This rearrangement joins TRBV7-3 to TRBJ2-1, with D perhaps TRBD2 (6 bases). The CDR3 is 16 amino acids. V was clipped by 6 bases and J by 0 bases, with 15 bases between them. In germline, CDR1 is SGHTA, CDR2 FQGTGA. The CDR3 DNA is TGTGCCAGCAGTCCAGGCGACGGGAGCTCCTACAATGAGCAGTTCTTC. Its translation is CASSPGDGSSYNEQFF.

The chain has TRBV19 and TRBJ2-7; D call uncertain. The CDR3 consists of 14 residues. Germline CDR1 and CDR2: LNHDA and SQIVND (reference sequence). V was shortened by 1 base and J by 6 bases, with 13 bases between the two germline ends. The chain's CDR3 is CASSIAGEGVEQYF. The CDR3 DNA reads as TGTGCCAGTAGTATAGCTGGAGAAGGAGTCGAGCAGTACTTC.

A few counts support this clone. The CDR3 loop reads CASSLAGGVNYGYTF. CDR3 coding DNA: TGTGCCAGCAGTTTAGCAGGGGGCGTTAACTATGGCTACACCTTC. This rearrangement joins TRBV27 to TRBJ1-2; TRBD1 matches 8 bases. This CDR3 contains 15 residues. The V gene's germline CDR1 is MNHEY and CDR2 SMNVEV (reference sequence). The trim removed 2 bases at V and 1 base at J, leaving 3 bases unmatched.

The chain combines TRBV3-1 (or the pseudogene TRBV3-2) with TRBJ2-2, with 7 bases matching TRBD1. This CDR3 has 14 amino acids. J gave up 5 bases and V 4 bases, and 4 bases lay outside the gene matches. The germline gives CDR1 LGHDT, CDR2 YNNKEL (reference sequence). In DNA, the CDR3 is TGTGCCAGCAGCCTGGGACAGCCAACCGGGGAGCTGTTTTTT. Residues: CASSLGQPTGELFF.

The chain couples TRBV2 to TRBJ2-1; 14 nucleotides match TRBD2. The CDR3 loop spans 17 amino acids. V was clipped by 6 bases and J by 7 bases; unmatched bases: 11. Germline values: CDR1 SNHLY, CDR2 FYNNEI. The CDR3 region is CASSGGTSGSLGNEQFF. CDR3 DNA sequence: TGTGCCAGCAGCGGAGGGACTAGCGGGAGTTTAGGGAATGAGCAGTTCTTC.

The rearrangement uses TRBV5-1 and TRBJ2-2; D perhaps matches TRBD1 (5 bases). The V and J ends lost 4 bases and 0 bases respectively, with 7 bases between them. Germline CDR1 and CDR2: SGHRS and YFSETQ. The CDR3 runs to 14 residues. CDR3 DNA: TGCGCCAGCAGCAGGACATCGAACACCGGGGAGCTGTTTTTT. Translated, it gives CASSRTSNTGELFF.